This T cell receptor (beta chain) was identified during a study of shared clonotypes between healthy human individuals. Broader study findings: Clonotype sharing across several donors was observed for around 5% of naive CD4 clonotypes. Among donors, the sharing of clonotypes was expected to be influenced by sequencing depth.

Germline CDR1 SGHTA, CDR2 FQGNSA. The CDR3 contains 14 residues. Trimming pared 0 bases from V and 4 bases from J, leaving 6 bases between. As to this clone: The antigen is not known.

In the sorted-subset replicate PCRs, 200 ng DNA, roughly 30,000 T cell genomes, was used. Per the original methods: Junction-only immunoSEQ data arrived without quality scores, meaning filtering differed. TCRdb's table, derived via immunoSEQ multiplex PCR, lists solely in-frame clones and lacks some. Clone size and the V and J calls come from that table; the DNA yielded D and trimming. The sample records over a million clones, less than 99% being singletons. This sequence was found in a man in his thirties or forties in good health. The chain has TRBV7-2 and TRBJ2-2; no firm D call. The sequenced material came from naive CD4+ T cells sorted from blood. Subset indicated: CD45RA+ positively selected. This CDR3 reads CASSLAVGTGELFF. CDR3 nucleotide sequence: TGTGCCAGCAGCTTAGCAGTGGGCACCGGGGAGCTGTTTTTT.